One sample yielded the 8 T cell receptor beta chains listed below, sequenced in a study of regulatory T cells in long-lasting Graves disease. Stated time point: persistent/refractory GD, antithyroid drugs over 5 years with positive TRAb. Preparation of the TCR library used RNA extracted from PBMCs. CDR3-region Arm-PCR and iRepertoire HTBI primers produced the TCR beta libraries. TCRdb re-called the multiplex PCR reads with MiXCR, one entry per CDR3 protein. The data contain almost 350,000 distinct CDR3 sequences, around a fifth of them singletons. Here the sequenced sample was peripheral blood mononuclear cells (PBMCs), taken when the disease was refractory, from a patient treated with antithyroid drugs. These receptors all come from a female donor with Graves disease.

This clonotype was picked up many times. V and J are TRBV18 and TRBJ1-1; TRBD1 might be the D (5 bases). Germline V CDR1 and CDR2: KGHSH, LQKENI. The ends were cut back, 3 bases at V and 5 bases at J, with 10 bases in the middle. This CDR3 spans 13 amino acids. The CDR3 nucleotides are TGTGCCAGCTCACCTTCCCGACAGACTGAAGCTTTCTTT. Protein product: CASSPSRQTEAFF.

This clonotype was found many times. The chain is built from TRBV27 and TRBJ1-1, with D uncertain. The CDR3 is made up of 13 amino acids. In germline, CDR1 is MNHEY, CDR2 SMNVEV (reference sequence). Trimming pared 6 bases from V and 0 bases from J, leaving 8 bases between. The chain's CDR3 is CASSRDMNTEAFF. In nucleotides, the CDR3 is TGTGCCAGCAGCAGAGACATGAACACTGAAGCTTTCTTT.

Many counts were recorded for this clonotype. V gene TRBV20-1 combines with J gene TRBJ2-7, with 9 bases aligning to TRBD1. With 5 bases clipped from V and 1 base from J, the junction kept 9 bases outside the gene matches. Germline V gene sequence: CDR1 DFQATT, CDR2 SNEGSKA (reference sequence). CDR3 length: 15 residues. The CDR3 DNA reads TGCAGTGCTGGGGACAGGGTAAAGCCTTCCTACGAGCAGTACTTC. This encodes CSAGDRVKPSYEQYF.

The genes are TRBV30 and TRBJ2-1; 7 positions match TRBD2. This CDR3 spans 15 amino acids. Germline lookup yields CDR1 GTSNPN and CDR2 SVGIG (reference sequence). Trimming took 3 bases from V and 2 from J; bases not matched to a gene: 7. CDR3 sequence: CAWSGRGSPYNEQFF. In DNA, the CDR3 is TGTGCCTGGAGCGGGCGGGGGTCCCCCTACAATGAGCAGTTCTTC.

This clonotype was observed a handful of times. The chain has TRBV20-1 and TRBJ2-7; either TRBD1 or TRBD2 may supply D (5 bases each). Germline lookup yields CDR1 DFQATT and CDR2 SNEGSKA (reference sequence). CDR3 length equals 16 residues. Trimming removed 7 bases from V and 2 bases from J, with 24 bases in between. The CDR3 DNA follows: TGCAGTGGCAAGGGAAGGGGACGAAGACTCCCCTACGAGCAGTACTTC. Translated: CSGKGRGRRLPYEQYF.

This clonotype was recorded a few times. The DNA of the CDR3 is TGCGCCAGCACCCCCCGGGGGACAGACCTTCAAGAGACCCAGTACTTC. Its protein product is CASTPRGTDLQETQYF. The chain employs TRBV5-1 and TRBJ2-5; a weak D match, TRBD1 (7 bases). Germline lookup yields CDR1 SGHRS and CDR2 YFSETQ. The CDR3 totals 16 residues. V was clipped by 6 bases and J by 2 bases, with 20 bases between them.

This clonotype has at least ten counts. The V gene is TRBV7-2, the J gene TRBJ1-2; TRBD1 might be the D (5 bases). Trimming pared 2 bases from V and 2 bases from J, leaving 12 bases between. The length of the CDR3 is 15 residues. The germline V gene has CDR1 SGHTA and CDR2 FQGNSA. CDR3 region: CASSLNFRANYGYTF. The CDR3 DNA is TGTGCCAGCAGCTTAAACTTCAGGGCGAACTATGGCTACACCTTC.

This clonotype occurred many times. The V gene is TRBV28, the J gene TRBJ2-2; 8 bases fit TRBD2. The V and J ends lost 1 base and 4 bases, in that order; junction bases with no gene match: 5. Germline CDR1 MDHEN, CDR2 SYDVKM. CDR3 size: 16 residues. The CDR3 loop reads CASSLLSGSGTGELFF. In nucleotides, the CDR3 is TGTGCCAGCAGTTTATTGAGCGGGAGTGGCACCGGGGAGCTGTTTTTT.